The clone carrying this T cell receptor (beta chain) was found many times. Its cognate antigen is unknown. It was by quantitative 5'-RACE with molecular barcodes that TCR beta libraries were made. TCRdb called the 5' RACE reads again in MiXCR, with one record for every CDR3 protein. This table has 200,000 or so distinct CDR3 sequences, about a quarter appearing once. The data stem from a study of CD8 T cells in ankylosing spondylitis. Overall study findings and caveats: As reported, disease-linked clones showed significant enrichment in matched ankylosing spondylitis synovial fluid.

Germline V gene sequence: CDR1 SEHNR, CDR2 FQNEAQ (reference sequence). The CDR3 extends over 12 amino acids. Trimming took 2 bases from V and 6 from J, leaving 8 bases between them. The sequence was obtained from a male donor with ankylosing spondylitis or in good health (not recorded which). The chain links TRBV7-9 to TRBJ2-7, with D unresolved. The material sequenced was blood, either unsorted or a sorted T cell fraction (not recorded which). This CDR3 reads CASSLPGREQYF. CDR3 bases: TGTGCCAGCAGCTTACCAGGTCGCGAGCAGTACTTC.